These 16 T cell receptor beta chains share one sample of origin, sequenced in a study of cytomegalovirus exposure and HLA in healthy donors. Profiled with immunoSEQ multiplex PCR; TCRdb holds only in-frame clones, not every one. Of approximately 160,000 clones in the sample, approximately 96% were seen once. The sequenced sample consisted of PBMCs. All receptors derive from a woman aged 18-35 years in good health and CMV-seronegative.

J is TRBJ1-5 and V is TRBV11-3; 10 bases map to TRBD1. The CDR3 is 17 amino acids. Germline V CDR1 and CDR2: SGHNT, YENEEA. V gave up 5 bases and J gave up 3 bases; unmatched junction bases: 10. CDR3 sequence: CASSPQGQGRDNQPQHF. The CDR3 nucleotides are TGTGCCAGCAGCCCTCAGGGACAGGGGAGGGACAATCAGCCCCAGCATTTT.

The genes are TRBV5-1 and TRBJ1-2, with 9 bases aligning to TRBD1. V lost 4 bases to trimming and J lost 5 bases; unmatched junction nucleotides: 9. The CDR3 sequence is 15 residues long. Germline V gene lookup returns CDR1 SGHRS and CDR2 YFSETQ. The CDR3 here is CASSPPMTGGYGYTF. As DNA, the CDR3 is TGCGCCAGCAGCCCCCCAATGACAGGGGGTTATGGCTACACCTTC. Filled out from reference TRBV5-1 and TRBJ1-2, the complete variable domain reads KAGVTQTPRYLIKTRGQQVTLSCSPISGHRSVSWYQQTPGQGLQFLFEYFSETQRNKGNFPGRFSGRQFSNSRSEMNVSTLELGDSALYLCASSPPMTGGYGYTFGSGTRLTVV.

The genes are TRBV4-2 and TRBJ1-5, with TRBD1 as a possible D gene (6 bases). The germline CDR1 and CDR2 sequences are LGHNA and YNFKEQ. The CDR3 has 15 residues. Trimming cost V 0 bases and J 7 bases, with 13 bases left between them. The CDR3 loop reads CASSQDLRGGQPQHF. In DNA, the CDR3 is TGTGCCAGCAGCCAAGATCTCAGGGGCGGGCAGCCCCAGCATTTT.

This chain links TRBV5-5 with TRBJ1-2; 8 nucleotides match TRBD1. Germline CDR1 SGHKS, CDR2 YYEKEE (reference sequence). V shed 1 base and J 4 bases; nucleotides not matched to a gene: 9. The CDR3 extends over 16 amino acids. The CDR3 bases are TGTGCCAGCAGCTTGCTCGCAGGGGGCGTATCCTATGGCTACACCTTC. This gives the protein CASSLLAGGVSYGYTF.

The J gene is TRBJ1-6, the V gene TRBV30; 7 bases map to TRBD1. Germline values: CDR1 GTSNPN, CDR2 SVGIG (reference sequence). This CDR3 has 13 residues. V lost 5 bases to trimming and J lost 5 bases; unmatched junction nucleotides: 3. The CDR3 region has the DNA TGTGCCTGGGCGGGGACAGATAATTCACCCCTCCACTTT. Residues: CAWAGTDNSPLHF. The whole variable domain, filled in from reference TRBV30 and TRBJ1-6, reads SQTIHQWPATLVQPVGSPLSLECTVEGTSNPNLYWYRQAAGRGLQLLFYSVGIGQISSEVPQNLSASRPQDRQFILSSKKLLLSDSGFYLCAWAGTDNSPLHFGNGTRLTVT.

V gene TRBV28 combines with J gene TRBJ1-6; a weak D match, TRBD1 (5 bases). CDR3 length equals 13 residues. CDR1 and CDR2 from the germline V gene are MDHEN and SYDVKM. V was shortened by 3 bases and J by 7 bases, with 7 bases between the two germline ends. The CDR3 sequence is CASSFDSNSPLHF. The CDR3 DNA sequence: TGTGCCAGCAGTTTCGACAGCAATTCACCCCTCCACTTT.

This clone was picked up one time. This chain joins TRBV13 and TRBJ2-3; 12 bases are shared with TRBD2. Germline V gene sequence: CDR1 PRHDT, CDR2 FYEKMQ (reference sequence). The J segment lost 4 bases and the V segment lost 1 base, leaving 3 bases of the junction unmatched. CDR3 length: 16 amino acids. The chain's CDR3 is CASSLALAGGADTQYF. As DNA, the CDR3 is TGTGCCAGCAGCTTAGCACTAGCGGGGGGAGCAGATACGCAGTATTTT.

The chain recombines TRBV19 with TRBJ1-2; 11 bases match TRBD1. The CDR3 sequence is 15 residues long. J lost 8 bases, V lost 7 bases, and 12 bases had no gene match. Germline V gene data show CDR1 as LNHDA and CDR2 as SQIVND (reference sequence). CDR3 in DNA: TGTGCCAGTAATCCCCCCGGACAGGGGGCGAGGGGCTACACCTTC. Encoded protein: CASNPPGQGARGYTF.

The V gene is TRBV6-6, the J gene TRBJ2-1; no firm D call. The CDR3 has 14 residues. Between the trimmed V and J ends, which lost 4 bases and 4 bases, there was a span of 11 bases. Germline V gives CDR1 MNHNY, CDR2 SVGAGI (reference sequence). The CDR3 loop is CASSSRGLYNEQFF. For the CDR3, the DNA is TGTGCCAGCAGTTCCCGCGGCCTTTACAATGAGCAGTTCTTC.

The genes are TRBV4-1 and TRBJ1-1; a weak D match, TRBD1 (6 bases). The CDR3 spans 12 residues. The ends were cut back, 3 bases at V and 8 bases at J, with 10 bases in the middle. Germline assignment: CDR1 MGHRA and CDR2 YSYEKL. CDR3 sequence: CASSHRRGEAFF. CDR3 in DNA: TGCGCCAGCAGCCACCGCAGGGGAGAAGCTTTCTTT.

In nucleotides, the CDR3 is TGCGCCAGCAGCTTGGGTGCTAGCGGGCTGGTGGAGCTGTTTTTT. This codes for CASSLGASGLVELFF. J is TRBJ2-2 and V is TRBV5-1, with 8 bases matching TRBD2. J gave up 10 bases and V 0 bases, and 8 bases lay outside the gene matches. Germline lookup yields CDR1 SGHRS and CDR2 YFSETQ. The CDR3 consists of 15 residues. The full variable domain, with the rest looked up from reference TRBV5-1 and TRBJ2-2, is KAGVTQTPRYLIKTRGQQVTLSCSPISGHRSVSWYQQTPGQGLQFLFEYFSETQRNKGNFPGRFSGRQFSNSRSEMNVSTLELGDSALYLCASSLGASGLVELFFGEGSRLTVL.

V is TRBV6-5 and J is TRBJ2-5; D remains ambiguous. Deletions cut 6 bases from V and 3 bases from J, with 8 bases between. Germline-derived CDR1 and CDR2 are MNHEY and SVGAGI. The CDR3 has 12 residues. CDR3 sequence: CASRRKKETQYF. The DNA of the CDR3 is TGTGCCAGCAGGCGGAAGAAAGAGACCCAGTACTTC.

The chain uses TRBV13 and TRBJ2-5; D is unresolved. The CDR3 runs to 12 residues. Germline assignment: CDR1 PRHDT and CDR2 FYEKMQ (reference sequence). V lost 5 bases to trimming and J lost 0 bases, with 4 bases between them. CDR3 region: CASSQYQETQYF. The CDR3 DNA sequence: TGTGCCAGCAGCCAGTACCAAGAGACCCAGTACTTC.

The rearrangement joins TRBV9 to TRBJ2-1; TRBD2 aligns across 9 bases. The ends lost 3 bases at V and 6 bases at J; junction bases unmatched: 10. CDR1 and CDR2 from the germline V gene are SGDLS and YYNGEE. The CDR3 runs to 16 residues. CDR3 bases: TGTGCCAGCAGCGCGGCTGCGGGGGGGCTTTCCAATGAGCAGTTCTTC. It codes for CASSAAAGGLSNEQFF. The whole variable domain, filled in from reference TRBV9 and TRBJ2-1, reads DSGVTQTPKHLITATGQRVTLRCSPRSGDLSVYWYQQSLDQGLQFLIQYYNGEERAKGNILERFSAQQFPDLHSELNLSSLELGDSALYFCASSAAAGGLSNEQFFGPGTRLTVL.

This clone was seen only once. CDR3 loop: CASSGRLAGGNNEQFF. CDR3 bases: TGTGCCAGCAGCGGACGACTAGCGGGGGGAAACAATGAGCAGTTCTTC. The rearrangement uses TRBV9 and TRBJ2-1; 13 bases are shared with TRBD2. The junction had 5 bases not matched to a gene; V was cut back by 3 bases and J by 5 bases. The CDR3 consists of 16 residues. Germline values: CDR1 SGDLS, CDR2 YYNGEE.

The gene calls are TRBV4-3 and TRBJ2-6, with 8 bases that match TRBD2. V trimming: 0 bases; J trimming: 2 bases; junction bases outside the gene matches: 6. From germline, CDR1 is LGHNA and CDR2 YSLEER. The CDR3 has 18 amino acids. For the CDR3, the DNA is TGCGCCAGCAGCCAAGACCACGGGGGGGTGGCTGGGGCCAACGTCCTGACTTTC. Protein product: CASSQDHGGVAGANVLTF.